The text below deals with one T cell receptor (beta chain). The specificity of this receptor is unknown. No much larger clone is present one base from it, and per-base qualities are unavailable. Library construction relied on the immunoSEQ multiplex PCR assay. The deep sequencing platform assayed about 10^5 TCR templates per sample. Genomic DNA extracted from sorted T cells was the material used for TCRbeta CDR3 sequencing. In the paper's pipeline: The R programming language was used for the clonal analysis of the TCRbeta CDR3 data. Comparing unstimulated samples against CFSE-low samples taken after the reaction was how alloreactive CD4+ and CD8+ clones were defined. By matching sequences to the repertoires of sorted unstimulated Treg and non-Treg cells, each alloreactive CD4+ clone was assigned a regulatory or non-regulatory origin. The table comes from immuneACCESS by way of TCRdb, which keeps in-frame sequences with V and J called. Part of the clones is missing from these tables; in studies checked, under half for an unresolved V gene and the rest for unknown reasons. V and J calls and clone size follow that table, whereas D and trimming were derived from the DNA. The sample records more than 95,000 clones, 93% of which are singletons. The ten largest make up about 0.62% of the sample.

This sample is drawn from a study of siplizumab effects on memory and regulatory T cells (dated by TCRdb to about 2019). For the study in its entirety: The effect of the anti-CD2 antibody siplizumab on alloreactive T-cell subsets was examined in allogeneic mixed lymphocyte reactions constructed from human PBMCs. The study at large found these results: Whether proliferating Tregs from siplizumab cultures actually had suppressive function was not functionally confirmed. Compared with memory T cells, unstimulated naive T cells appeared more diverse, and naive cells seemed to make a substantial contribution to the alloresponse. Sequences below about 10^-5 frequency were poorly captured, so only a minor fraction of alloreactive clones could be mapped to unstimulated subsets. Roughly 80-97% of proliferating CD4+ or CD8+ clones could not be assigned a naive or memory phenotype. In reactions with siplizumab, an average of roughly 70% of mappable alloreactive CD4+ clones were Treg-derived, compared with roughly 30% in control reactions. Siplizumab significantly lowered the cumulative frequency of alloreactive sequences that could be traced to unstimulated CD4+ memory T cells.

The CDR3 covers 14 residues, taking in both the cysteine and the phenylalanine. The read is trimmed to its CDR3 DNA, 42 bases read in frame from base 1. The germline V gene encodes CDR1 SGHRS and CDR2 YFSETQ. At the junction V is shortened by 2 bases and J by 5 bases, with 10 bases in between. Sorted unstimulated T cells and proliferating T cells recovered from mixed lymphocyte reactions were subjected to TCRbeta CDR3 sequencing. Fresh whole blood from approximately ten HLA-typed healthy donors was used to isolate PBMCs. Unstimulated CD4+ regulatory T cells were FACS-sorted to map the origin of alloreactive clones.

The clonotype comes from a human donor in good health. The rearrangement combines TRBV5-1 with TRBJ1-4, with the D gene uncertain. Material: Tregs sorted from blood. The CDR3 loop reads CASSFRPLNEKLFF. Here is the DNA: TGCGCCAGCAGCTTTAGGCCACTGAATGAAAAACTGTTTTTT.